The 24 T cell receptor beta chains below were found in one sample sequenced in a study of T cell repertoires in cytomegalovirus infection. TCRdb ran MiXCR on the reads and lists one entry per CDR3 protein. The profile covers a few hundred thousand distinct CDR3 sequences, with approximately 15% appearing a single time and roughly half taken by the ten largest. Sequenced: CD8+ T cells from PBMCs. The receptors derive from a human donor in good health (CMV status not recorded). Some clones in this sample may be carry-over from other donors' samples.

The rearrangement joins TRBV28 to TRBJ2-3, with 10 bases matching TRBD1. CDR1 and CDR2 from the germline V gene are MDHEN and SYDVKM. This CDR3 is built from 19 residues. Trimming removed 7 bases from V and 5 bases from J; junction bases left unmatched: 21. The CDR3 nucleotides are TGTGCCAGCACCTCGAATACCGTGACCGGGACAGGGGAAGGAGATACGCAGTATTTT. This codes for CASTSNTVTGTGEGDTQYF.

The chain combines TRBV11-2 with TRBJ2-7, with 9 positions matching TRBD1. The CDR3 extends over 13 amino acids. Germline V gene data show CDR1 as SGHAT and CDR2 as FQNNGV. The J segment lost 6 bases and the V segment lost 5 bases, leaving 5 bases of the junction unmatched. Here the CDR3 DNA reads TGTGCCAGCAGCATCGGGACAGGGAGCGAGCAGTACTTC. This encodes CASSIGTGSEQYF. Combining the CDR3 with reference TRBV11-2 and TRBJ2-7 gives the whole variable domain EAGVAQSPRYKIIEKRQSVAFWCNPISGHATLYWYQQILGQGPKLLIQFQNNGVVDDSQLPKDRFSAERLKGVDSTLKIQPAKLEDSAVYLCASSIGTGSEQYFGPGTRLTVT.

The chain joins TRBV7-6 to TRBJ2-5; no clear D gene. The length of the CDR3 is 15 residues. V lost 1 base and J 5 bases, leaving 14 bases between the germline ends. In germline, CDR1 is SGHVS, CDR2 FNYEAQ. CDR3 sequence reads: CASSLVAEGYETQYF. For the CDR3, the DNA is TGTGCCAGCAGCTTAGTAGCCGAAGGGTACGAGACCCAGTACTTC.

In its sample, this clonotype was seen a few times. V usage is TRBV28 and J usage is TRBJ2-3; D is undetermined. Germline assignment: CDR1 MDHEN and CDR2 SYDVKM. V was trimmed by 6 bases and J by 5 bases, leaving 12 bases between them. The CDR3 covers 13 residues. The CDR3 loop is CASSPLVGDTQYF. As DNA, the CDR3 is TGTGCCAGCAGCCCCCTCGTTGGAGATACGCAGTATTTT.

This clonotype occurred many times. The chain combines TRBV9 with TRBJ2-1; weak D call: TRBD1 (7 bases). V lost 3 bases to trimming and J lost 7 bases, with 26 bases between them. Germline lookup yields CDR1 SGDLS and CDR2 YYNGEE. This CDR3 region has 18 residues. CDR3 amino acids: CASSESGPEVRGENEQFF. The CDR3 DNA reads as TGTGCCAGCAGCGAAAGCGGTCCCGAGGTCAGGGGGGAGAATGAGCAGTTCTTC.

This clonotype was recorded at least ten times. The rearrangement joins TRBV7-8 to TRBJ2-5; D uncertain. The CDR3 spans 12 residues. The V end lost 1 base, the J end lost 5 bases, and 5 bases lay between the germline ends. Germline values: CDR1 SGHVS, CDR2 FQNEAQ. CDR3 nucleotide sequence: TGTGCCAGCAGCTTAGGGGCTGAGACCCAGTACTTC. Its protein is CASSLGAETQYF.

V is TRBV6-1 and J is TRBJ1-1; D unclear. Trimming removed 6 bases at V and 1 base at J, with 27 bases between. Per the germline V gene, CDR1 is MNHNS and CDR2 is SASEGT. This CDR3 comprises 19 residues. The CDR3 DNA reads as TGTGCCAGCAGAGCCAGAAGTTGGAGCAGAAACGGCAAGAACACTGAAGCTTTCTTT. This sequence encodes CASRARSWSRNGKNTEAFF.

This clonotype has just a few counts. The rearrangement joins TRBV11-2 to TRBJ2-1; a weak D match, TRBD2 (6 bases). V lost 1 base to trimming and J lost 0 bases, with 13 bases between them. CDR3 length equals 17 residues. Germline-derived CDR1 and CDR2 are SGHAT and FQNNGV. CDR3 nucleotide sequence: TGTGCCAGCAGCTTAGTATTTGCGGGGAGCTCCTACAATGAGCAGTTCTTC. Residues: CASSLVFAGSSYNEQFF.

Many counts were recorded for this clonotype. J is TRBJ2-3 and V is TRBV27; D remains unclear. CDR1 MNHEY and CDR2 SMNVEV come from the germline V gene (reference sequence). Trimming stripped 4 bases from V and 2 bases from J, with 7 bases between. CDR3 size: 13 residues. The CDR3 coding sequence is TGTGCCAGCAGTTCGTGGTCCACAGATACGCAGTATTTT. Protein product: CASSSWSTDTQYF.

This clonotype appeared a few times. This chain joins TRBV27 and TRBJ1-1, with 7 bases matching TRBD1. Trimming removed 6 bases from V and 8 bases from J; junction bases left unmatched: 6. This CDR3 is 12 amino acids long. Germline loops: CDR1 MNHEY, CDR2 SMNVEV (reference sequence). In DNA, the CDR3 is TGTGCCAGCAGCCAGCCGACAGGGGAAGCTTTCTTT. Encoded protein: CASSQPTGEAFF.

This clonotype was detected only a few times. The chain couples TRBV27 to TRBJ2-2, with TRBD2 matching 8 bases. This CDR3 has 16 amino acids. J was trimmed by 3 bases and V by 0 bases; bases with no gene match: 3. The germline CDR1 and CDR2 sequences are MNHEY and SMNVEV (reference sequence). CDR3 nucleotide sequence: TGTGCCAGCAGTTTATCGGCGGGGGGATACACCGGGGAGCTGTTTTTT. This codes for CASSLSAGGYTGELFF.

This clonotype has only a few counts. The chain joins TRBV12-3 or TRBV12-4 to TRBJ1-1; D possibly corresponds to TRBD1 (6 bases). The germline V and J ends were trimmed by 5 bases and 1 base, with 14 bases remaining between them. The CDR3 has 15 amino acids. This CDR3 is CASSVLPGQNTEAFF. The DNA of the CDR3 is TGTGCCAGCAGTGTATTACCGGGACAGAACACTGAAGCTTTCTTT.

This clonotype was seen at least ten times. The V gene is TRBV28, the J gene TRBJ2-1, with D tentatively TRBD1 or TRBD2 (6 bases each). The CDR3 loop spans 15 amino acids. V shed 7 bases and J shed 2 bases, with 15 bases lying between them. Germline V gives CDR1 MDHEN, CDR2 SYDVKM. In DNA, the CDR3 is TGTGCCAGCACCGCAAGGGGGGTAGCCTACAATGAGCAGTTCTTC. It specifies CASTARGVAYNEQFF.

This clonotype was recorded a few times. This chain links TRBV12-3 or TRBV12-4 with TRBJ1-6; no firm D call. This CDR3 is built from 15 residues. Trimming cost V 3 bases and J 0 bases, with 6 bases left between them. CDR3: CASSFGSSYNSPLHF. As DNA, the CDR3 is TGTGCCAGCAGTTTCGGGAGCTCCTATAATTCACCCCTCCACTTT.

This clonotype was counted at least ten times. The V gene is TRBV27, the J gene TRBJ1-1, with D hard to call. The CDR3 loop spans 16 amino acids. Germline V CDR1 and CDR2: MNHEY, SMNVEV (reference sequence). With 5 bases removed from V and 3 bases from J, the gap between germline ends came to 19 bases. The CDR3 reads CASSTNPGSLYTEAFF. In DNA, the CDR3 is TGTGCCAGCAGTACGAATCCCGGGTCTTTGTACACTGAAGCTTTCTTT.

V usage is TRBV2 and J usage is TRBJ2-1; D remains ambiguous. Germline loops: CDR1 SNHLY, CDR2 FYNNEI. The CDR3 has 13 amino acids. The V end was cut by 6 bases, the J end by 3 bases, with 9 bases between. CDR3 coding DNA: TGTGCCAGCAGCGACACACTCTACAATGAGCAGTTCTTC. Amino acid sequence: CASSDTLYNEQFF.

This sequence joins TRBV5-4 and TRBJ2-2; possible D gene TRBD1, 6 bases. The CDR3 spans 15 residues. Per the germline V gene, CDR1 is SGHNT and CDR2 is YYREEE (reference sequence). The ends were cut back, 4 bases at V and 2 bases at J, with 12 bases in the middle. The CDR3: CASSLDRVNTGELFF. CDR3 in DNA: TGTGCCAGCAGCCTGGACAGAGTCAACACCGGGGAGCTGTTTTTT.

This clonotype was observed once. V and J are TRBV6-6 and TRBJ1-6; 8 bases line up with TRBD1. Losses at the gene ends were 7 bases for V and 1 base for J; bases not matched to a gene: 15. The length of the CDR3 is 19 residues. The germline V gene has CDR1 MNHNY and CDR2 SVGAGI (reference sequence). The CDR3: CASNAAGQVLWSYNSPLHF. DNA for the CDR3: TGTGCCAGCAACGCGGCGGGACAGGTTTTATGGTCCTATAATTCACCCCTCCACTTT.

This clonotype showed up just a few times. The rearrangement uses TRBV25-1 and TRBJ1-1; D ambiguous. The CDR3 loop spans 13 amino acids. The germline gives CDR1 MGHDK, CDR2 SYGVNS. Trimming took off 1 base at V and 5 bases at J, with 8 bases between the two ends. As DNA, the CDR3 is TGTGCCAGCAGTGAATTTTATGGAACTGAAGCTTTCTTT. Protein sequence: CASSEFYGTEAFF.

V and J are TRBV6-5 and TRBJ2-3, with a possible D match to TRBD2 (5 bases). The germline V gene has CDR1 MNHEY and CDR2 SVGAGI. Trimming pared 6 bases from V and 0 bases from J, leaving 13 bases between. This CDR3 region has 15 residues. The CDR3 loop reads CASSRSGLSTDTQYF. CDR3 nucleotides: TGTGCCAGCAGCCGCAGCGGCCTGAGCACAGATACGCAGTATTTT.

The V call is TRBV28, the J call TRBJ2-5; possibly TRBD2 for D (6 bases). From germline, CDR1 is MDHEN and CDR2 SYDVKM. Trimming removed 5 bases from V and 8 bases from J, with 12 bases in between. This CDR3 has 12 amino acids. CDR3 amino acids: CASSGTRGTQYF. CDR3 sequence (DNA): TGTGCCAGCAGTGGGACGCGGGGCACCCAGTACTTC.

The J gene is TRBJ2-5, the V gene TRBV5-4, with D maybe TRBD2 (6 bases). CDR1 and CDR2 (germline): SGHNT, YYREEE (reference sequence). This CDR3 spans 11 amino acids. The V gene lost 4 bases and the J gene lost 7 bases, with 8 bases spanning the gap. CDR3 in amino acids: CASSVGGTQYF. The CDR3, as DNA: TGTGCCAGCAGCGTGGGGGGGACCCAGTACTTC.

The chain has TRBV7-6 and TRBJ2-5; TRBD2 matches at 11 bases. CDR3 size: 16 residues. The germline CDR1 and CDR2 sequences are SGHVS and FNYEAQ. The trim removed 3 bases at V and 1 base at J, leaving 4 bases unmatched. CDR3 protein: CASSFTGTSGQETQYF. DNA of the CDR3: TGTGCCAGCAGCTTTACCGGGACTAGCGGCCAAGAGACCCAGTACTTC.

The chain links TRBV29-1 to TRBJ2-1; 8 bases are a match to TRBD1. The CDR3 runs to 18 residues. J was trimmed by 2 bases and V by 7 bases; bases with no gene match: 19. Germline V gene data show CDR1 as SQVTM and CDR2 as ANQGSEA. CDR3 loop: CSAHPHLEGQVTYNEQFF. The CDR3 DNA follows: TGCAGCGCGCACCCTCACCTGGAGGGACAGGTAACCTACAATGAGCAGTTCTTC.